This T cell receptor (beta chain) was obtained from a study of T cell changes during pregnancy in multiple sclerosis. The data were produced by immunoSEQ multiplex PCR, yet TCRdb's version contains in-frame clones alone and is incomplete. The profile shows some 110,000 clones, 92% of them singletons. The sequencing here drew on peripheral blood, taken after pregnancy. This TCR was recovered from a female donor with multiple sclerosis, enrolled in a pregnancy study.

This chain's CDR3 is CASSYSRGSGGYTF. The CDR3 DNA follows: TGTGCCAGCAGTTACTCGAGGGGGAGCGGAGGCTACACCTTC. This sequence joins TRBV6-6 and TRBJ1-2; possible D gene TRBD1, 6 bases. CDR1 is MNHNY and CDR2 is SVGAGI in the germline V gene (reference sequence). V lost 0 bases to trimming and J lost 8 bases, with 13 bases between them. The CDR3 is 14 amino acids.